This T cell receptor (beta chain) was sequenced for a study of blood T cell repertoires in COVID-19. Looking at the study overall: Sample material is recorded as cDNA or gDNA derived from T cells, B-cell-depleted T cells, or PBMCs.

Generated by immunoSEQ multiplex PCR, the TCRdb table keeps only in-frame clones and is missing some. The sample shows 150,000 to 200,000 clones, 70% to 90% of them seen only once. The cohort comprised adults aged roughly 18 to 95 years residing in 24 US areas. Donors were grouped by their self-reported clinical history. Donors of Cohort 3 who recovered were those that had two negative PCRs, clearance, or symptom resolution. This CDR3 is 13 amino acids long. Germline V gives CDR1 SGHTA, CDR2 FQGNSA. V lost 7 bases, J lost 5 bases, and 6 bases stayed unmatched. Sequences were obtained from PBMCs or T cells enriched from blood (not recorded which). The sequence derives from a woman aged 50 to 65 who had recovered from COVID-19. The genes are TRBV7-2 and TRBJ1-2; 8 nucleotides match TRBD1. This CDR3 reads CASTLHRGYGYTF. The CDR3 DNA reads TGTGCCAGCACCTTGCACAGGGGGTATGGCTACACCTTC.